Listed below are T cell receptor beta chains from one sample, sequenced in a study of cytomegalovirus exposure and HLA in healthy donors. Repertoires were generated with immunoSEQ multiplex PCR, while TCRdb's copy carries only in-frame clones and drops some. The sample lists roughly 160,000 clones, about 75% seen once, with about 7.7% in the top ten. The material sequenced was PBMCs. These receptor sequences come from a woman in her forties in good health and CMV-seropositive. The CDR3 runs from the conserved cysteine through the conserved F or W. Fields, in order: D gene, V gene, clone size, CDR3 length, J gene, CDR3 DNA, CDR3 protein. A D gene is named only where the DNA matches it firmly. The size of a clone is reported for some rows only, either as once, few or many, or as a class for expanded clones.

NA,TRBV5-1,NA,16,TRBJ2-1,TGCGCCAGCAGCGAGGAAGTAGCGAGACGGAGCAATGAGCAGTTCTTC,CASSEEVARRSNEQFF
TRBD2,TRBV10-2,NA,15,TRBJ2-7,TGCGCCAGCAGTGAGCAGAGGACTAGCGGGAGTGAGCAGTACTTC,CASSEQRTSGSEQYF
TRBD1,TRBV6-6,many,15,TRBJ1-4,TGTGCCAGCAGCACCGGGGACAGGGGCGGGGGAAAACTGTTTTTT,CASSTGDRGGGKLFF
TRBD2,TRBV7-9,NA,13,TRBJ2-3,TGTGCCAGCAACCGACTAGCCTCAGATACGCAGTATTTT,CASNRLASDTQYF
NA,TRBV19,NA,14,TRBJ1-5,TGTGCCAGTAGTGCCACGGGGGGCAATCAGCCCCAGCATTTT,CASSATGGNQPQHF
NA,TRBV6-6,NA,15,TRBJ1-5,TGTGCCAGTATACCCGACGGGTTTCGGAATCAGCCCCAGCATTTT,CASIPDGFRNQPQHF
NA,TRBV28,NA,14,TRBJ1-2,TGTGCCAGCAGTTTTTTAACAGGATTATATGGCTACACCTTC,CASSFLTGLYGYTF
TRBD1,TRBV7-9,NA,15,TRBJ2-3,TGTGCCAGCAGCTTGGGACAGGTTAGCACAGATACGCAGTATTTT,CASSLGQVSTDTQYF
TRBD1,TRBV28,NA,15,TRBJ2-7,TGTGCCAGCAGTTCTCCCGGGACAGGGAACTACGAGCAGTACTTC,CASSSPGTGNYEQYF
NA,TRBV2,NA,13,TRBJ1-2,TGTGCCAGCACCCTAGTTATTAACTATGGCTACACCTTC,CASTLVINYGYTF
TRBD2,TRBV9,once,16,TRBJ2-1,TGTGCCAGCAGCGAAGGAGGACTAGTCTCTTACAATGAGCAGTTCTTC,CASSEGGLVSYNEQFF
TRBD2,TRBV11-1,NA,16,TRBJ2-2,TGTGCCAGCAGCTTCCCTAGCGGAGGTGGCACCGGGGAGCTGTTTTTT,CASSFPSGGGTGELFF
NA,TRBV7-8,NA,15,TRBJ2-1,TGTGCCAGCAGCTTAGGAAGTACGGGTAATAATGAGCAGTTCTTC,CASSLGSTGNNEQFF
NA,TRBV29-1,once,12,TRBJ2-7,TGCAGCGTCGGCCCACAGGGCCGGGAGCAGTACTTC,CSVGPQGREQYF
NA,TRBV5-1,NA,12,TRBJ2-2,TGCGCCTGGAGGGTTGACACCGGGGAGCTGTTTTTT,CAWRVDTGELFF
TRBD2,TRBV27,NA,15,TRBJ2-1,TGTGCCAGCAGCCTAACTAGCGGCCCCTACAATGAGCAGTTCTTC,CASSLTSGPYNEQFF
NA,TRBV2,once,17,TRBJ2-6,TGTGCCAGCAGTGGGAGCAGGGGCTCATCTGGGGCCAACGTCCTGACTTTC,CASSGSRGSSGANVLTF
NA,TRBV27,once,13,TRBJ2-5,TGTGCCAGCGCCGGGACAAGACAAGAGACCCAGTACTTC,CASAGTRQETQYF
NA,TRBV4-3,NA,16,TRBJ2-3,TGCGCCAGCAGCCAAGATAGGGGGACAAGCACAGATACGCAGTATTTT,CASSQDRGTSTDTQYF
NA,TRBV7-2,NA,15,TRBJ2-7,TGTGCCAGCAGCTTAGCGCTTGGAGTCGTTAACGAGCAGTACTTC,CASSLALGVVNEQYF
NA,TRBV28,NA,14,TRBJ2-5,TGTGCCAGCAGTAGCCGACTCGTCCAAGAGACCCAGTACTTC,CASSSRLVQETQYF
TRBD1,TRBV20-1,NA,11,TRBJ2-3,TGCAGTGCTAAACGGGACAGGGCCCGGTATTTT,CSAKRDRARYF
NA,TRBV28,few,13,TRBJ1-1,TGTGCCAGCAGTCCAGGGTGGAACACTGAAGCTTTCTTT,CASSPGWNTEAFF
NA,TRBV28,NA,12,TRBJ2-3,TGTGCCAGCAGACTAAGCACAGATACGCAGTATTTT,CASRLSTDTQYF
TRBD2,TRBV7-2,NA,14,TRBJ2-5,TGTGCCAGCAGCTTAGAACTAGCGGGGAGGACCCAGTACTTC,CASSLELAGRTQYF
TRBD2,TRBV5-4,NA,16,TRBJ2-5,TGTGCCGCTTCTCGGCGGGCTAGCGGGAGTGGAGAGACCCAGTACTTC,CAASRRASGSGETQYF
TRBD1,TRBV6-5,NA,14,TRBJ2-2,TGTGCCAGCAGTTACGAGGGGGCCCCCGGGGAGCTGTTTTTT,CASSYEGAPGELFF
NA,TRBV5-1,NA,14,TRBJ1-4,TGCGCCAGCAGCTTGGGAGGGTGGGAGGAAAAACTGTTTTTT,CASSLGGWEEKLFF
NA,TRBV29-1,NA,14,TRBJ1-3,TGCAGCGTTGCAGACCCTTACTCTGGAAACACCATATATTTT,CSVADPYSGNTIYF